The T cell receptor beta chain described here comes from a study of blood T cell repertoires in COVID-19. Each participant's cohort was designated according to participant-reported clinical history. Before being deemed recovered, Cohort 3 donors had two negative PCRs, clearance, or symptom resolution. Original processing methods: Reference gene primers were amplified, and this amplification served to estimate nucleated cell counts. Assay used: immunoSEQ multiplex PCR; TCRdb lists only in-frame clones, some missing. V, J and clone size were drawn from that table, and D and trimming were deduced from the DNA. The top ten clones hold roughly a tenth of a sample with a few hundred thousand clones, approximately 87% of them seen once. Germline loops: CDR1 SGHAT, CDR2 FQNNGV. The germline V and J ends were trimmed by 1 base and 7 bases, with 14 bases remaining between them. There are 16 residues in the CDR3.

V usage is TRBV11-2 and J usage is TRBJ1-6; weak D call: TRBD1 (6 bases). The receptor was derived from a woman in her forties or fifties who had recovered from COVID-19. Sequenced input: PBMCs or T cells enriched from blood (not recorded which). The CDR3 DNA reads as TGTGCCAGCAGCTTAGTGGAGTGGCAGGGGAATTCACCCCTCCACTTT. Its translation: CASSLVEWQGNSPLHF.